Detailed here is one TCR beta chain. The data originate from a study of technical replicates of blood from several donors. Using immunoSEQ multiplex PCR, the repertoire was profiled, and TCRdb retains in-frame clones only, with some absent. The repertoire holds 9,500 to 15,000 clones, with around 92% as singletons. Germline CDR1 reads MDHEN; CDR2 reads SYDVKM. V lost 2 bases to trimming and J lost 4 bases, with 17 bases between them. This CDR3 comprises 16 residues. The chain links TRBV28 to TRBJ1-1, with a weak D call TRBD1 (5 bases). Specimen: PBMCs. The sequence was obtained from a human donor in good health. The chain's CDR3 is CASSLMGRGKGTEAFF. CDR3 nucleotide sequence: TGTGCCAGCAGTTTAATGGGTAGGGGCAAGGGCACTGAAGCTTTCTTT.